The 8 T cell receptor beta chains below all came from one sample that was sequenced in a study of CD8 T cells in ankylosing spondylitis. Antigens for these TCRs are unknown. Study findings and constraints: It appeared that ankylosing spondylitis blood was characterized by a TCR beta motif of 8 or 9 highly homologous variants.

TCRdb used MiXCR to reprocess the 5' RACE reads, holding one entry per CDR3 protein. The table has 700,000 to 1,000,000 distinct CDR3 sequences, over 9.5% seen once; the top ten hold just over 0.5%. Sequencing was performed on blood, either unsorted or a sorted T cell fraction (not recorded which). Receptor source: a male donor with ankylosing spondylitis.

CDR3 region: CASSYSRDGAYEQYF. CDR3 nucleotide sequence: TGTGCCAGCAGTTACTCGCGAGACGGAGCCTACGAGCAGTACTTC. The chain links TRBV6-5 to TRBJ2-7; unclear D gene. The CDR3 runs to 15 residues. V gave up 0 bases and J gave up 2 bases, with 11 bases separating them. CDR1 is MNHEY and CDR2 is SVGAGI in the germline V gene.

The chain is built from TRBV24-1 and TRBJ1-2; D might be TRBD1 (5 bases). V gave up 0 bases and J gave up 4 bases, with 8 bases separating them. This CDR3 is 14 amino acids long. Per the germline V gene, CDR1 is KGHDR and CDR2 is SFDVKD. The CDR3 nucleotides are TGTGCCACCAGTGATTTGTCCAGGGTCTATGGCTACACCTTC. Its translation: CATSDLSRVYGYTF.

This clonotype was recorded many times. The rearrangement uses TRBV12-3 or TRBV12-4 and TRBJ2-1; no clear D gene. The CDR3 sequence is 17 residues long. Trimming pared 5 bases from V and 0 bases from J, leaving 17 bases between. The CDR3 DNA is TGTGCCAGCAGTCTACCTAGTGGGCGTCGCTCCTACAATGAGCAGTTCTTC. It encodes CASSLPSGRRSYNEQFF.

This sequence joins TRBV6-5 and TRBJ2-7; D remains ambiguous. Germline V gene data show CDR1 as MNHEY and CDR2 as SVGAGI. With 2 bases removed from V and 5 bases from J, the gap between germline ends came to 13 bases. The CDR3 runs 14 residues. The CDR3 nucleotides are TGTGCCAGCAGTTACCCTGGCGTCCCCCACGAGCAGTACTTC. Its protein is CASSYPGVPHEQYF.

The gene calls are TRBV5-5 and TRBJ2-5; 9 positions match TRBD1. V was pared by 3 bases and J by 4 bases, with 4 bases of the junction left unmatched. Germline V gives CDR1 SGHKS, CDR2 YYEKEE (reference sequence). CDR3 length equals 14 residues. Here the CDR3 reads CASSSRGQGETQYF. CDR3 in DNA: TGTGCCAGCAGCTCCCGGGGACAGGGAGAGACCCAGTACTTC.

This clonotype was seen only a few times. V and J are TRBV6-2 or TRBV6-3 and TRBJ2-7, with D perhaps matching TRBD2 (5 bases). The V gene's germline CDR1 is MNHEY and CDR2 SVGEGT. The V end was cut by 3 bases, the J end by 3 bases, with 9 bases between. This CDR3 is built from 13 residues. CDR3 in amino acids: CASSYRAVYEQYF. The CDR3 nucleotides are TGTGCCAGCAGTTATCGAGCGGTCTACGAGCAGTACTTC.

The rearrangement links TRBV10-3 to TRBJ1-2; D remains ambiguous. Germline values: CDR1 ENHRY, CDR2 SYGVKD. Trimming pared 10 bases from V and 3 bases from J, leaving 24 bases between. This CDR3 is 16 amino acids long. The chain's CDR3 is CASQKGFAIRDYGYTF. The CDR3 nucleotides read TGTGCCAGCCAAAAAGGGTTCGCCATTCGGGACTATGGCTACACCTTC.

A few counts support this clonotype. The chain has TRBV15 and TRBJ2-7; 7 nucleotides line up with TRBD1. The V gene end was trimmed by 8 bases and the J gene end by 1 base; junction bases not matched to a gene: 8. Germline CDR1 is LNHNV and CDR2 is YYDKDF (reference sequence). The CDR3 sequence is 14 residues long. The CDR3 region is CATSRGQNSYEQYF. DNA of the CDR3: TGTGCCACCTCGAGGGGACAGAATTCCTACGAGCAGTACTTC.